The entry below describes one TCR beta chain. The target antigen is unknown. Germline V gives CDR1 MNHEY, CDR2 SMNVEV (reference sequence). The CDR3 covers 13 residues. Unmatched junction bases numbered 4, after V lost 3 bases and J lost 6 bases. Sequencing was performed with immunoSEQ multiplex PCR; in TCRdb, only in-frame clones are kept and a portion is missing. The table includes under 150,000 clones, under 95% detected once. This sample is part of a study of T cell responses to AZD1222 COVID-19 vaccine. Study results and caveats: Vaccine-associated CD4 TCRs ranged over spike, dominating at 160-218 and 743-854.

The sequence was collected from an adult in good health. The material was peripheral blood, obtained on day 0 of AZD1222 vaccination. The chain carries TRBV27 and TRBJ2-7; TRBD1 matches at 8 bases. This chain's CDR3 is CASSFQGAREQYF. The CDR3 DNA reads as TGTGCCAGCAGTTTCCAGGGGGCCCGCGAGCAGTACTTC.